These 25 T cell receptor beta chains were sequenced from one sample in a study of Graves' ophthalmopathy and Graves' hyperthyroidism. Transcripts of RNA were the source for amplifying TCR beta CDR3 regions. HTBI primers were employed in first-round RT-PCR, then a second-round multiplex PCR followed. TCRdb re-called the multiplex PCR reads with MiXCR, one entry per CDR3 protein. The sample consists of 450,000 to 600,000 distinct CDR3 sequences, about two fifths of them appearing once. Source material: peripheral blood or thyroid tissue (not recorded which). Receptors were obtained from an adult man with Graves' hyperthyroidism.

The CDR3 loop is CSVEDPGGRNEQFF. CDR3 bases: TGCAGCGTTGAAGATCCCGGGGGCCGCAATGAGCAGTTCTTC. The gene calls are TRBV29-1 and TRBJ2-1; D tentatively fits TRBD1 or TRBD2 (6 bases each). Trimming cost V 0 bases and J 6 bases, with 12 bases left between them. CDR3 length: 14 residues. Germline values: CDR1 SQVTM, CDR2 ANQGSEA.

This clonotype was seen just once. One junction end does not reproduce the germline sequence, and a read error may be involved. Written as DNA, the CDR3 is TGTGCCATCAGTATCCGGGGCCAGTTGGAATATGGCCACACCTTC. This codes for CAISIRGQLEYGHTF. The rearrangement uses TRBV10-3 and TRBJ1-2, with D tentatively TRBD1 (5 bases). This CDR3 comprises 15 residues. From germline, CDR1 is ENHRY and CDR2 SYGVKD.

This clonotype was found many times. The CDR3 end shows no conserved phenylalanine or tryptophan, and so a read error is likely. This CDR3 is CAISEGLAGETQYS. As DNA, the CDR3 is TGTGCCATCAGTGAGGGACTAGCGGGGGAGACCCAGTACTCC. The V and J genes are TRBV10-3 and TRBJ2-5; TRBD2 agrees at 12 bases. With V trimmed by 2 bases and J by 5 bases, 0 bases remained unmatched. The germline gives CDR1 ENHRY, CDR2 SYGVKD. The CDR3 length is 14 residues.

Ten or more counts support this clonotype. The chain employs TRBV7-3 and TRBJ1-6; D might be TRBD1 (5 bases). This CDR3 spans 15 amino acids. Germline V CDR1 and CDR2: SGHTA, FQGTGA. Between the trimmed V and J ends, which lost 0 bases and 8 bases, there was a span of 11 bases. CDR3: CASSLTGVWDSPLHF. The CDR3 DNA sequence: TGTGCCAGCAGCTTAACAGGGGTTTGGGATTCACCCCTCCACTTT.

The chain has TRBV14 and TRBJ1-4; the D gene is possibly TRBD1 (5 bases). CDR1 SGHDN and CDR2 FVKESK come from the germline V gene. The CDR3 sequence is 16 residues long. V was clipped by 1 base and J by 1 base, with 10 bases between them. The DNA for the CDR3 is TGTGCCAGCAGCCAAGTAGAGGGGAGAACTAATGAAAAACTGTTTTTT. Amino acids: CASSQVEGRTNEKLFF.

V gene TRBV28 combines with J gene TRBJ2-3; D perhaps matches TRBD1 (5 bases). The CDR3 totals 14 residues. V was shortened by 2 bases and J by 2 bases, with 8 bases between the two germline ends. Germline V gene data show CDR1 as MDHEN and CDR2 as SYDVKM. CDR3 amino acids: CASSLGRVTDTQYF. CDR3 DNA: TGTGCCAGCAGTTTAGGCAGGGTCACAGATACGCAGTATTTT. The full variable domain, with the rest looked up from reference TRBV28 and TRBJ2-3, is DVKVTQSSRYLVKRTGEKVFLECVQDMDHENMFWYRQDPGLGLRLIYFSYDVKMKEKGDIPEGYSVSREKKERFSLILESASTNQTSMYLCASSLGRVTDTQYFGPGTRLTVL.

The chain employs TRBV7-3 and TRBJ2-1; 13 bases are a match to TRBD2. The CDR3 consists of 17 residues. Per germline, CDR1 SGHTA and CDR2 FQGTGA. J gave up 5 bases and V 0 bases, and 4 bases lay outside the gene matches. The CDR3 bases are TGTGCCAGCAGCTTAACGCCGACTAGCGGGGGGCACAATGAGCAGTTCTTC. This sequence encodes CASSLTPTSGGHNEQFF.

This clonotype came up many times. The chain combines TRBV12-3 or TRBV12-4 with TRBJ1-1; D possibly corresponds to TRBD1 (5 bases). The CDR3 sequence is 15 residues long. V shed 5 bases and J shed 2 bases, with 15 bases lying between them. Written as DNA, the CDR3 is TGTGCCAGCAGTCCCCCATGGACACTTAACACTGAAGCTTTCTTT. Residues: CASSPPWTLNTEAFF.

This chain connects TRBV7-9 to TRBJ2-5, with a tentative D call TRBD2 (5 bases). CDR1 and CDR2 from the germline V gene are SEHNR and FQNEAQ (reference sequence). The V end was cut by 1 base, the J end by 5 bases, with 11 bases between. The CDR3 contains 14 residues. The chain's CDR3 is CASSLVVGAETQYF. As DNA, the CDR3 is TGTGCCAGCAGCTTAGTTGTGGGAGCGGAGACCCAGTACTTC.

This clonotype came up many times. The chain uses TRBV19 and TRBJ1-1; D not resolved. Trimming stripped 6 bases from V and 2 bases from J, with 13 bases between. The CDR3 contains 14 residues. CDR1 LNHDA and CDR2 SQIVND come from the germline V gene (reference sequence). CDR3 residues: CASRMEGANTEAFF. The CDR3 DNA follows: TGTGCCAGTAGGATGGAGGGAGCAAACACTGAAGCTTTCTTT. Full variable domain (missing parts from reference TRBV19 and TRBJ1-1): DGGITQSPKYLFRKEGQNVTLSCEQNLNHDAMYWYRQDPGQGLRLIYYSQIVNDFQKGDIAEGYSVSREKKESFPLTVTSAQKNPTAFYLCASRMEGANTEAFFGQGTRLTVV.

This clonotype has just a few counts. One junction end does not reproduce the germline sequence, and a read error may be involved. V usage is TRBV7-4 and J usage is TRBJ1-6; maybe TRBD1 (5 bases). CDR3 size: 20 residues. Germline V lookup: CDR1 SGHVT, CDR2 SQSDAQ. CDR3: CASSQDLRDPASSYNSPLHF. CDR3 in DNA: TGCGCCAGCAGCCAAGATCTTCGGGACCCCGCTTCCTCCTATAATTCACCCCTCCACTTT.

V usage is TRBV24-1 and J usage is TRBJ1-1; D unclear. V lost 11 bases and J 7 bases, leaving 19 bases between the germline ends. Germline lookup yields CDR1 KGHDR and CDR2 SFDVKD. The CDR3 sequence is 13 residues long. CDR3 sequence: CASSPGAGNEAFF. In nucleotides, the CDR3 is TGTGCCAGCTCGCCGGGCGCCGGGAATGAAGCTTTCTTT.

The V call is TRBV7-2, the J call TRBJ2-2; D unclear. CDR1 and CDR2 from the germline V gene are SGHTA and FQGNSA. The CDR3 has 12 amino acids. V was cut by 4 bases and J by 10 bases, with 10 bases left in between. The DNA for the CDR3 is TGTGCCAGCAGCTCCACCCGAGCGGAGCTGTTTTTT. Translating gives CASSSTRAELFF.

This clonotype was counted ten times or more. The chain uses TRBV5-1 and TRBJ1-1; no reliable D call. This CDR3 spans 15 amino acids. Germline loops: CDR1 SGHRS, CDR2 YFSETQ. V lost 3 bases to trimming and J lost 0 bases, with 12 bases between them. As DNA, the CDR3 is TGCGCCAGCAGCTCAGGAGCTTTCATGAACACTGAAGCTTTCTTT. Translation gives CASSSGAFMNTEAFF.

The chain carries TRBV5-5 and TRBJ2-5; TRBD1 aligns across 9 bases. J was trimmed by 4 bases and V by 3 bases; bases with no gene match: 4. CDR1 SGHKS and CDR2 YYEKEE come from the germline V gene (reference sequence). CDR3 length: 14 amino acids. The CDR3, as DNA: TGTGCCAGCAGCTGGACAGGGGCCGGAGAGACCCAGTACTTC. As protein: CASSWTGAGETQYF. Complete variable domain (other parts from reference TRBV5-5 and TRBJ2-5): DAGVTQSPTHLIKTRGQQVTLRCSPISGHKSVSWYQQVLGQGPQFIFQYYEKEERGRGNFPDRFSARQFPNYSSELNVNALLLGDSALYLCASSWTGAGETQYFGPGTRLLVL.

This clonotype was detected ten times or more. The chain carries TRBV19 and TRBJ1-5; D might be TRBD1 (5 bases). CDR1 is LNHDA and CDR2 is SQIVND in the germline V gene (reference sequence). Trimming stripped 7 bases from V and 3 bases from J, with 16 bases between. The CDR3 runs 15 residues. CDR3 residues: CASTLLGRVNQPQHF. In DNA, the CDR3 is TGTGCCAGTACCCTCTTGGGCAGGGTCAATCAGCCCCAGCATTTT.

The table lists this clonotype with a few counts. The chain joins TRBV30 to TRBJ1-6; D unresolved. This CDR3 region has 11 residues. The germline V gene encodes CDR1 GTSNPN and CDR2 SVGIG (reference sequence). The V end lost 0 bases, the J end lost 14 bases, and 8 bases lay between the germline ends. In DNA form, the CDR3 reads TGTGCCTGGAGTGTCGGTGGAGCCCTCCACTTT. Its protein is CAWSVGGALHF.

This rearrangement joins TRBV7-8 to TRBJ2-7; D remains ambiguous. V lost 0 bases to trimming and J lost 2 bases, with 11 bases between them. CDR3 length: 15 residues. The germline gives CDR1 SGHVS, CDR2 FQNEAQ. The chain's CDR3 is CASSLAWDTPYEQYF. CDR3 bases: TGTGCCAGCAGCTTAGCCTGGGATACTCCCTACGAGCAGTACTTC.

In this sample, this clonotype turned up a few times. The chain couples TRBV6-1 to TRBJ2-7, with TRBD1 matching over 9 bases. V trimming: 4 bases; J trimming: 2 bases; junction bases outside the gene matches: 9. The CDR3 runs 16 residues. CDR1 and CDR2 (germline): MNHNS, SASEGT. This chain's CDR3 is CASSGGERTGAYEQYF. The CDR3 region has the DNA TGTGCCAGCAGTGGGGGGGAGAGGACAGGGGCCTACGAGCAGTACTTC.

V and J are TRBV2 and TRBJ2-3; weak D call: TRBD2 (5 bases). The CDR3 is 14 residues long. V was trimmed by 6 bases and J by 4 bases, leaving 14 bases between them. The V gene's germline CDR1 is SNHLY and CDR2 FYNNEI. For the CDR3, the DNA is TGTGCCAGCAGCTTCGCTAGCTTGGCAGATACGCAGTATTTT. This codes for CASSFASLADTQYF.

In this sample, this clonotype turned up many times. This chain uses TRBV6-5 with TRBJ2-7; D may be TRBD1 (6 bases). V was shortened by 1 base and J by 2 bases, with 12 bases between the two germline ends. This CDR3 is 15 amino acids long. The germline gives CDR1 MNHEY, CDR2 SVGAGI. CDR3 sequence reads: CASSYYDRPPYEQYF. DNA for the CDR3: TGTGCCAGCAGTTACTACGACAGGCCGCCCTACGAGCAGTACTTC.

This clonotype was counted a single time. This chain uses TRBV10-3 with TRBJ2-6; TRBD2 agrees at 7 bases. Germline V gene data show CDR1 as ENHRY and CDR2 as SYGVKD. CDR3 size: 16 residues. Losses at the gene ends were 2 bases for V and 1 base for J; bases not matched to a gene: 2. The CDR3 reads CAISEVGGSGANVLTF. DNA of the CDR3: TGTGCCATCAGTGAGGTGGGGGGGTCTGGGGCCAACGTCCTGACTTTC.

The J gene is TRBJ2-5, the V gene TRBV24-1; TRBD1 matches 8 bases. This CDR3 has 15 amino acids. V lost 1 base to trimming and J lost 4 bases; unmatched junction nucleotides: 4. Germline values: CDR1 KGHDR, CDR2 SFDVKD. CDR3 nucleotides: TGTGCCACCAGTGATTTCGCCAGGGGGCGAGAGACCCAGTACTTC. It yields the protein CATSDFARGRETQYF.

This clonotype was counted ten times or more. The chain uses TRBV7-6 and TRBJ1-1; D is perhaps TRBD1 (6 bases). Trimming removed 4 bases from V and 5 bases from J, with 17 bases in between. Germline V lookup: CDR1 SGHVS, CDR2 FNYEAQ. The CDR3 sequence is 15 residues long. CDR3 protein: CASSYGGARRTEAFF. The DNA of the CDR3 is TGTGCCAGCAGCTATGGGGGCGCGCGGCGAACTGAAGCTTTCTTT.

This clonotype was seen at least ten times. The chain employs TRBV11-3 and TRBJ2-5; D gene unclear. The CDR3 consists of 13 residues. The V end lost 5 bases, the J end lost 3 bases, and 10 bases lay between the germline ends. Germline CDR1 reads SGHNT; CDR2 reads YENEEA. CDR3 in amino acids: CASSRGPEETQYF. CDR3 in DNA: TGTGCCAGCAGCCGAGGACCAGAAGAGACCCAGTACTTC.